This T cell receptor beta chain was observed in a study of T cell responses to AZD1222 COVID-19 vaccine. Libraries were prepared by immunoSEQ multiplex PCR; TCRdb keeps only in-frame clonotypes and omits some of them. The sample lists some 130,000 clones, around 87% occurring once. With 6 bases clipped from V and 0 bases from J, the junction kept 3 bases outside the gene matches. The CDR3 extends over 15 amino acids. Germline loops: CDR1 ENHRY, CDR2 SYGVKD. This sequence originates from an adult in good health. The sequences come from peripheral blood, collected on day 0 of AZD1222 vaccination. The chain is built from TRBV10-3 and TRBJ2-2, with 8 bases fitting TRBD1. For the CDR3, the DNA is TGTGCCATCAGCGCGGACAGGGCGAACACCGGGGAGCTGTTTTTT. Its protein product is CAISADRANTGELFF.